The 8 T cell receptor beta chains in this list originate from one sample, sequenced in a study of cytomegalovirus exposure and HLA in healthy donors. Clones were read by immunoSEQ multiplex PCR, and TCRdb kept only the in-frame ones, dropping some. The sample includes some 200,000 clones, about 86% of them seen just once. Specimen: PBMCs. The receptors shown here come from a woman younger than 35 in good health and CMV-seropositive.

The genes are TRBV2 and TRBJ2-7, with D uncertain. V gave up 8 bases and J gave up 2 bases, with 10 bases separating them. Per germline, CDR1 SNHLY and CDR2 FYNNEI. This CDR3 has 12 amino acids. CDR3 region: CASGAGTYEQYF. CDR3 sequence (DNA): TGTGCCAGCGGTGCAGGTACCTACGAGCAGTACTTC.

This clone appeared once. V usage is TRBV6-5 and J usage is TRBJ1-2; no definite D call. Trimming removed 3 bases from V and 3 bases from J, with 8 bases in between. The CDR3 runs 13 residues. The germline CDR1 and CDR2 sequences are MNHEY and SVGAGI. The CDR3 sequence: CASSYGGDYGYTF. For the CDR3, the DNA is TGTGCCAGCAGTTATGGCGGGGACTATGGCTACACCTTC.

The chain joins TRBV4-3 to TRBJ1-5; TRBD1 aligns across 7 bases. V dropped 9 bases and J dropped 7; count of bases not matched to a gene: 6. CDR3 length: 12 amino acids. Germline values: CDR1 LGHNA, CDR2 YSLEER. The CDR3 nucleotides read TGCGCCAGTTCACAGGGGTTACAGCCCCAGCATTTT. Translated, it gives CASSQGLQPQHF.

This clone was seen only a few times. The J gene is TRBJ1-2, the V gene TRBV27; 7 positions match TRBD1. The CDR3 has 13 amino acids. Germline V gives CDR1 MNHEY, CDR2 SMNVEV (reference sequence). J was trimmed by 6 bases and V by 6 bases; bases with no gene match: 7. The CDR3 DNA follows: TGTGCCAGCAGCCCCCTAGGGGGCCATGGCTACACCTTC. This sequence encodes CASSPLGGHGYTF.

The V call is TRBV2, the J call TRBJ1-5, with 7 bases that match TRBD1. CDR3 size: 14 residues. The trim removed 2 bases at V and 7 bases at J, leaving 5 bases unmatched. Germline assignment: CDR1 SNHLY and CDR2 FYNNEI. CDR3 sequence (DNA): TGTGCCAGCAGTGAAACTGGGACAGCCCAGCCCCAGCATTTT. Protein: CASSETGTAQPQHF.

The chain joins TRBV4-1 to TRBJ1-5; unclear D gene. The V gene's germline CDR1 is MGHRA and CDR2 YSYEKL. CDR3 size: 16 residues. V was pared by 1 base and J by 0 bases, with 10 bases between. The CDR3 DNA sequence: TGCGCCAGCAGCCAAGGGCGAGGATATAGCAATCAGCCCCAGCATTTT. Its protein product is CASSQGRGYSNQPQHF.

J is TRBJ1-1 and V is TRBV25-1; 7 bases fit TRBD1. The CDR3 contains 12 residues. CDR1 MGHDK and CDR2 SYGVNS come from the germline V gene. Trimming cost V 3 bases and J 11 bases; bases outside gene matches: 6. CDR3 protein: CASSDQQGSAFF. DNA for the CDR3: TGTGCCAGCAGTGACCAACAGGGGAGCGCTTTCTTT.

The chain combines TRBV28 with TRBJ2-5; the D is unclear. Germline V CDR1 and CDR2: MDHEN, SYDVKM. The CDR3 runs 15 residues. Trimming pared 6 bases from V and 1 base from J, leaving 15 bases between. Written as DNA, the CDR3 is TGTGCCAGCAGCCATAGACTTGGGTTCCAAGAGACCCAGTACTTC. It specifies CASSHRLGFQETQYF. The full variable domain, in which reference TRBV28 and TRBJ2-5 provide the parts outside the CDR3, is DVKVTQSSRYLVKRTGEKVFLECVQDMDHENMFWYRQDPGLGLRLIYFSYDVKMKEKGDIPEGYSVSREKKERFSLILESASTNQTSMYLCASSHRLGFQETQYFGPGTRLLVL.